This T cell receptor beta chain was recovered during a study of cytomegalovirus exposure and HLA in healthy donors. The wider study: Across 300 to 400 genotyped donors, 65% to 90% landed in the Caucasian-associated ancestry cluster. Study results and caveats: In terms of immune exposure information, only CMV serostatus was available. A later analysis appeared to link common viral pathogens to several of the most significant clusters.

The primer mix had 60 Vbeta and 13 Jbeta primers. Original processing methods: Among the unique TCR beta chains that a later analysis counted, about 84 million in all, roughly 11 million were shared. Sequencing used immunoSEQ multiplex PCR; TCRdb keeps in-frame clones, though not all of them. That table gives V, J and clone size, and the DNA gave D and trimming. The sample gives approximately 250,000 clones, about 88% of which show up once; 0.2% to 0.3% is in the top ten. Details on this clone: Its matching antigen is unknown. At the DNA level, this CDR3 is encoded by other sequences in the same sample as well.

The sample comprised PBMCs. This clonotype was obtained from a girl aged 2-15 years in good health and CMV-seronegative.

The CDR3 coding sequence is TGTGCCAGCAGTTACTCGGGAGACGGCTACACCTTC. Residues: CASSYSGDGYTF. The chain couples TRBV6-5 to TRBJ1-2; D remains ambiguous. Germline V gene lookup returns CDR1 MNHEY and CDR2 SVGAGI. Trimming removed 0 bases from V and 8 bases from J, with 7 bases in between. This CDR3 is 12 amino acids long.